The 21 T cell receptor beta chains below were found in one sample sequenced in a study of tumor-infiltrating lymphocytes in primary liver carcinoma (dated by TCRdb to 2016 to 2017). Without any cell sorting, total RNA and DNA were co-extracted from around 18-30 mg of bulk tissue using the AllPrep DNA/RNA mini kit. Instrument used: Illumina HiSeq 2500. Starting from 450 to 500 ng total RNA, TCRbeta-specific cDNA was produced by reverse transcription with a constant-region primer and ProtoScript II reverse transcriptase. Three nested multiplex PCR rounds, following a slightly modified ARM-PCR procedure, were used to build the TCRbeta libraries. Each of the first two PCR rounds ran for about 11 cycles using multiplex TRBV1-TRBV30 forward primers together with a Cbeta reverse primer. Clones were called with MiXCR by TCRdb after fastp trimmed the public reads at Q25, and only in-frame beta chains were retained. Each entry merges the rows of one CDR3 protein and shows their most common DNA and genes. For this sample there are tens of thousands of distinct CDR3 sequences; around three quarters appear just once. The ten largest clones represent roughly 24% of the sample.

Sequenced input: liver tumor tissue from sampling region 3. The cell subset or site label on this specimen signifies: tumor region T3, left-lateral pole. The receptors originated from a man aged 35 to 55 with primary liver carcinoma and hepatitis B virus infection.

The chain has TRBV4-1 and TRBJ2-1; a weak D match, TRBD1 (5 bases). Between the trimmed V and J ends, which lost 1 base and 10 bases, there was a span of 11 bases. Germline values: CDR1 MGHRA, CDR2 YSYEKL. The length of the CDR3 is 13 residues. DNA of the CDR3: TGCGCCAGCAGCCAAGGCCCCCCAGGGGAGCAGTTCTTC. Translation gives CASSQGPPGEQFF.

Only one count was recorded for this clonotype. A junction end diverges from the germline sequence, so it may reflect a read error. The chain is built from TRBV29-1 and TRBJ1-4; D is unclear. Germline V gene sequence: CDR1 SQVTM, CDR2 ANQGSEA. This CDR3 contains 13 residues. The CDR3 DNA reads TGCAGCGTTGGCGGCAGACCGAATGAAAAACTGTATTTT. Its translation: CSVGGRPNEKLYF.

Remarks on this clonotype: Given the absence of the conserved phenylalanine or tryptophan at the CDR3 end, a read error is likely. The V call is TRBV12-3 or TRBV12-4, the J call TRBJ2-1; 14 bases are shared with TRBD2. CDR3 length: 16 amino acids. The V segment lost 6 bases and the J segment 7 bases; nucleotides outside the gene matches: 8. CDR3 region: CASSPFGLAGGNEQFS. For the CDR3, the DNA is TGTGCCAGCAGCCCCTTCGGACTAGCGGGGGGTAATGAGCAGTTCTCC.

Concerning this clonotype itself: At one end the junction does not follow the germline gene, possibly because of a read error. V and J are TRBV4-1 and TRBJ2-2; 12 bases agree with TRBD1. The CDR3 extends over 17 amino acids. Germline-derived CDR1 and CDR2 are MGHRA and YSYEKL. The CDR3 protein is CASSQSSGTGGTGELLF. Written as DNA, the CDR3 is TGCGCCAGCAGCCAGTCCTCCGGGACAGGGGGCACCGGGGAGCTGTTATTT.

Turning to this clonotype: This CDR3 is missing its conserved last phenylalanine or tryptophan, likely due to a read error. The chain joins TRBV12-3 or TRBV12-4 to TRBJ2-1; 8 bases are shared with TRBD2. The CDR3 loop spans 14 amino acids. Here the CDR3 DNA reads TGTGCCACGCTAGCGGGCCTCTCCTACAGTGAGCAGTTCCTC. Amino acid sequence: CATLAGLSYSEQFL.

Details on this clonotype: Because the CDR3 is missing its conserved closing phenylalanine or tryptophan, this is likely a read error. The chain uses TRBV11-2 and TRBJ2-7; 7 bases fit TRBD1. This CDR3 is built from 15 residues. CDR1 and CDR2 (germline): SGHAT, FQNNGV. The CDR3 protein is CASSSTGDRRYEQYL. In DNA, the CDR3 is TGTGCCAGCAGCTCTACAGGGGACCGGAGGTACGAACAGTACCTC.

Comment on this clonotype: Lacking the conserved final phenylalanine or tryptophan, this CDR3 likely reflects a read error. The rearrangement uses TRBV6-6 and TRBJ2-5, with 8 nucleotides matching TRBD2. J was trimmed by 7 bases and V by 2 bases; bases with no gene match: 9. Germline assignment: CDR1 MNHNY and CDR2 SVGAGI (reference sequence). This CDR3 is 15 amino acids long. The CDR3 nucleotides read TGTGCCAGCAGTTACGGGACTAGGCGTTTAGTGACCCAGTACTTA. Translating gives CASSYGTRRLVTQYL.

Concerning this clonotype: A much larger clone lies a single base off, so this may be a read error. The chain recombines TRBV28 with TRBJ2-1; D call uncertain. The CDR3 is 15 amino acids. The germline V and J ends were trimmed by 2 bases and 1 base, with 9 bases remaining between them. Germline V gives CDR1 MDHEN, CDR2 SYDVKM. CDR3 nucleotide sequence: TGTGCCAGCAGTTTACCCGTGGCTTCCTACAATGAGCAGTTCTTC. As protein: CASSLPVASYNEQFF. The full variable domain, completed using reference TRBV28 and TRBJ2-1, is DVKVTQSSRYLVKRTGEKVFLECVQDMDHENMFWYRQDPGLGLRLIYFSYDVKMKEKGDIPEGYSVSREKKERFSLILESASTNQTSMYLCASSLPVASYNEQFFGPGTRLTVL.

The table lists this clonotype with a count of one. The chain is built from TRBV28 and TRBJ2-7; a weak D match, TRBD2 (6 bases). The CDR3 contains 13 residues. Germline V gives CDR1 MDHEN, CDR2 SYDVKM. The CDR3 DNA is TGTGCGGGTTCTAGCGCCGTAAGCGAGGAACAGTACTTC. As protein: CAGSSAVSEEQYF.

This clonotype has just a few counts. The junction differs from germline at one of its ends, possibly a read error. This chain joins TRBV28 and TRBJ1-5; the D is unclear. Germline CDR1 MDHEN, CDR2 SYDVKM. The CDR3 consists of 15 residues. The DNA for the CDR3 is TGTACCAGCAGTTCGCCTGGAAGAAGCAATCAGCCCCAGCATTTT. This translates into CTSSSPGRSNQPQHF.

The gene calls are TRBV5-1 and TRBJ2-3; D is ambiguous. V lost 4 bases, J lost 5 bases, and 23 bases lay in between. This CDR3 region has 17 residues. CDR1 SGHRS and CDR2 YFSETQ come from the germline V gene. In nucleotides, the CDR3 is TGCGCCAGCAGCAAAGAACCATCTCTTAGTGGTAGAGATACGCAGTATTTT. Protein product: CASSKEPSLSGRDTQYF.

Of note for this clonotype: The junction does not match germline at one end; this may be a read error. The chain links TRBV6-5 to TRBJ1-3, with no clear D. Germline assignment: CDR1 MNHEY and CDR2 SVGAGI. The CDR3 length is 14 residues. The CDR3 bases are TGTGTCAGCAGAACCAAGGTGACTGGAGACACCATATATTTT. It encodes CVSRTKVTGDTIYF.

This clonotype was seen a single time. One junction end disagrees with the germline gene, perhaps due to a read error. The chain couples TRBV12-3 or TRBV12-4 to TRBJ2-5, with a tentative D call TRBD2 (5 bases). The CDR3 contains 14 residues. The CDR3 reads CANTATAGEEIQYF. The DNA for the CDR3 is TGTGCTAACACTGCGACGGCCGGGGAAGAGATCCAGTACTTC.

The V call is TRBV7-8, the J call TRBJ2-2, with D possibly being TRBD2 (7 bases). V was shortened by 8 bases and J by 5 bases, with 18 bases between the two germline ends. The CDR3 length is 15 residues. Germline CDR1 SGHVS, CDR2 FQNEAQ. The CDR3 spells CASCDGLGGTGELFF. For the CDR3, the DNA is TGTGCCAGCTGCGACGGACTAGGGGGTACCGGGGAGCTGTTTTTT.

The V call is TRBV12-3 or TRBV12-4, the J call TRBJ2-2, with 10 bases fitting TRBD2. This CDR3 has 17 residues. The CDR3 DNA follows: TGTGGCAACAGTCCTCTAGCGGGAGCGGCGGGAACCGGGGAGCTGTTTTTT. As protein: CGNSPLAGAAGTGELFF.

The sample holds a few counts of this clonotype. A much more abundant neighbour one base away suggests this may be a read error. The chain recombines TRBV10-3 with TRBJ2-7; D might be TRBD2 (7 bases). Germline V CDR1 and CDR2: ENHRY, SYGVKD. This CDR3 comprises 14 residues. The CDR3 is CAIRPGGGAYEQCF. Here the CDR3 DNA reads TGTGCCATCAGGCCTGGGGGGGGGGCCTACGAGCAGTGCTTC.

Remarks on this clonotype: A read error may produce the germline difference seen at one junction end. The CDR3 reads CASSLAHTEAFF. The CDR3 DNA sequence: TGTGCCAGTAGCTTAGCCCACACTGAAGCTTTCTTT. The gene calls are TRBV13 and TRBJ1-1; the D is unclear. Germline loops: CDR1 PRHDT, CDR2 FYEKMQ (reference sequence). The CDR3 is made up of 12 amino acids.

For this clonotype: One end of the junction is discordant with germline, which a read error may explain. J is TRBJ2-7 and V is TRBV7-9; TRBD2 might be the D (6 bases). The CDR3 consists of 15 residues. CDR1 SEHNR and CDR2 FQNEAQ come from the germline V gene (reference sequence). The CDR3 DNA sequence: TGTGCCAGCTGTAGAGCAGCGGGTGGGACCTACGAGCAGCACTTC. Translating it yields CASCRAAGGTYEQHF.

In its sample, this clonotype was seen many times. The chain couples TRBV29-1 to TRBJ2-1; 11 bases map to TRBD1. Germline lookup yields CDR1 SQVTM and CDR2 ANQGSEA. Trimming at V came to 8 bases and at J to 4 bases, leaving 4 bases not matched to a gene. The CDR3 runs 13 residues. CDR3 sequence (DNA): TGCAGCATCGGGACAGGGGGATACAATGAGCAGTTCTTC. Amino acid sequence: CSIGTGGYNEQFF.

In the case of this clonotype: A junction boundary mismatches the germline segment, possibly from a read error. The V call is TRBV12-3 or TRBV12-4, the J call TRBJ2-7; tentatively, D is TRBD2 (6 bases). There are 14 residues in the CDR3. The CDR3 nucleotides are TGTGCCAACAGTCCAGGGACTGAGACCTATGAGCAGTACTTC. It specifies CANSPGTETYEQYF.

A remark on this clonotype: Lacking the conserved final phenylalanine or tryptophan, this CDR3 likely reflects a read error. The rearrangement links TRBV11-2 to TRBJ2-7, with a tentative D call TRBD2 (7 bases). CDR1 is SGHAT and CDR2 is FQNNGV in the germline V gene. CDR3 size: 15 residues. For the CDR3, the DNA is TGTGCCAGTAGCTCTACGGGGGGCCGGAGGTACGAGCAGTACTTA. Translation: CASSSTGGRRYEQYL.